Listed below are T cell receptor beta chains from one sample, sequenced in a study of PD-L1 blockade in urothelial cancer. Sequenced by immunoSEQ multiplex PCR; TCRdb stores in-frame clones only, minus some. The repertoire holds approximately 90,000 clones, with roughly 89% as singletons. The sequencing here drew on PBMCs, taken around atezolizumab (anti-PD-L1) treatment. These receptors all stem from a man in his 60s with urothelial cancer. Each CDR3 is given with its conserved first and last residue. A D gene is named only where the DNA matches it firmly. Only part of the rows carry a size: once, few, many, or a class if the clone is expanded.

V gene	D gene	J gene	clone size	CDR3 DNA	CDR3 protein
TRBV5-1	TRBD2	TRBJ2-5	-	TGCGCCAGCAGCCCAACCGGGGGGGCGGGGGAGACCCAGTACTTC	CASSPTGGAGETQYF
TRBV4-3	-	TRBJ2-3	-	TGCGCCAGCAGCCAAGAATTCCCAGGCACAGATACGCAGTATTTT	CASSQEFPGTDTQYF
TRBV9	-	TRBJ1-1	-	TGTGCCAGCAGCGTAGGGGGGCCCATGAACACTGAAGCTTTCTTT	CASSVGGPMNTEAFF
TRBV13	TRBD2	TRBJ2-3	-	TGTGCCAGCAGCCGGACTAGCGGGGGGGATACGCAGTATTTT	CASSRTSGGDTQYF
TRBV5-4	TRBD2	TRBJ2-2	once	TGTGCCAGCAGCTTTGGACTAGCCAGCACCGGGGAGCTGTTTTTT	CASSFGLASTGELFF
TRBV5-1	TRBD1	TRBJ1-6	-	TGCGCCAGCAGCTTCGGACAGGATAATTCACCCCTCCACTTT	CASSFGQDNSPLHF
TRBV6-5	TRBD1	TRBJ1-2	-	TGTGCCAGCAGTTACGGGACAGGGGGCTACAAGGATGGCTACACCTTC	CASSYGTGGYKDGYTF
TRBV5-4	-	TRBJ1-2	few	TGTGCCAGCAGCTTGGACGGCGGGTATGGCTACACCTTC	CASSLDGGYGYTF
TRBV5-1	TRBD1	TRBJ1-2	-	TGCGCCAGCAGCCCAGGACAGGGAACGTCCTATGGCTACACCTTC	CASSPGQGTSYGYTF
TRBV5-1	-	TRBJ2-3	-	TGCGCCAGCAGCTTGCGGGATGCAACAGATACGCAGTATTTT	CASSLRDATDTQYF
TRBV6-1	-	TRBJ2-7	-	TGTGCCAGCAACGCACCACAGCGGACGGACTACGAGCAGTACTTC	CASNAPQRTDYEQYF
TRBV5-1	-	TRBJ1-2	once	TGCGCCAGCAGCCTTTCGGCGGCCAACTATGGCTACACCTTC	CASSLSAANYGYTF
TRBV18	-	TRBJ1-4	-	TGTGCCAGCTCACCCGGACAGAATGAAAAACTGTTTTTT	CASSPGQNEKLFF
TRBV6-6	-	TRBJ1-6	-	TGTGCCAGCGGCGTTCTTCGGGTCTCCGATAATTCACCCCTCCACTTT	CASGVLRVSDNSPLHF
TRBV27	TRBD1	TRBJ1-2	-	TGTGCCAGCCGAACTTTATTACTTGACAGGGATGGAAGCGGCTACACCTTC	CASRTLLLDRDGSGYTF
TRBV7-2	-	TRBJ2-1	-	TGTGCCAGCAGCCCAACCGGGATTTACAATGAGCAGTTCTTC	CASSPTGIYNEQFF
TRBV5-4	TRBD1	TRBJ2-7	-	TGTGCCAGCGCGCCGGGGACAGGGGTCTACGAGCAGTACTTC	CASAPGTGVYEQYF
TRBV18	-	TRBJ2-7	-	TGTGCCAGCTCACCAATCCTAGCGCTTCAATACGAGCAGTACTTC	CASSPILALQYEQYF
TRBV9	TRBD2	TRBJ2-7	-	TGTGCCAGCAGCGCTGGGACTAGCGGGGCCTACGAGCAGTACTTC	CASSAGTSGAYEQYF
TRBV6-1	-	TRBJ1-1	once	TGTGCCAGCAGTGAAAGACAGGCTATTAACACTGAAGCTTTCTTT	CASSERQAINTEAFF
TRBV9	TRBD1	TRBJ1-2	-	TGTGCCAGCAGCGTAGAAGGACGACAGGGTCACTACACCTTC	CASSVEGRQGHYTF
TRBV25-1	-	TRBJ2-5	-	TGTGCCAGCAGCGGGGGTGTTTCCCAGTACTTC	CASSGGVSQYF
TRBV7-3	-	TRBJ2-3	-	TGTGCCAGCAGCCCACTCGGGGTAGATACGCAGTATTTT	CASSPLGVDTQYF
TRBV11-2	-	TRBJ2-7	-	TGTGCCAGCAGCCCGGGGTCCCCATACGAGCAGTACTTC	CASSPGSPYEQYF
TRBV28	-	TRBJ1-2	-	TGTGCCAGCAGCCCAGGACCAAACGACAGAACCAATGGCTACACCTTC	CASSPGPNDRTNGYTF
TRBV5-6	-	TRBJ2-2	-	TGTGCCAGCAGCTTTGAGAAAGGGGCACGGGAGCTGTTTTTT	CASSFEKGARELFF
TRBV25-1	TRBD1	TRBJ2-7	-	TGTGCCAGCAGTGACCGGGACAGGAGAGCCTACGAGCAGTACTTC	CASSDRDRRAYEQYF
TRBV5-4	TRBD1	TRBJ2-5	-	TGTGCCAGCAGTTCGACAGGGGGCGATGGGGCCCAGTACTTC	CASSSTGGDGAQYF
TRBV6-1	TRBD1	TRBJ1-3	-	TGTGCCAGCACCCGACAGGGGGCGAACGGAAACACCATATATTTT	CASTRQGANGNTIYF
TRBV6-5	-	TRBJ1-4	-	TGTGCCAGCAGTTACGGCCTAGCAACTAATGAAAAACTGTTTTTT	CASSYGLATNEKLFF
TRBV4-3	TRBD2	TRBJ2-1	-	TGCGCCAGCAGCCAAGATCTAACTAGCGGGAGTGATGAGCAGTTCTTC	CASSQDLTSGSDEQFF
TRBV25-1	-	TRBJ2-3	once	TGTGCCAGCAGTGAATATTCGGCGACAGGTGGGCAGTATTTT	CASSEYSATGGQYF
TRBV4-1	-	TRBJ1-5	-	TGCGCCAGCAGCCGCGGGGAACGGGACAATCAGCCCCAGCATTTT	CASSRGERDNQPQHF
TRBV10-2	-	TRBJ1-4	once	TGCGCCAGCAGTGACCCCCCGGGTGACGAAAAACTGTTTTTT	CASSDPPGDEKLFF
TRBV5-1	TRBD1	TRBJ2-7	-	TGCGCCAGCAGGTCGGGGACAGGGGTGCCCTACGAGCAGTACTTC	CASRSGTGVPYEQYF
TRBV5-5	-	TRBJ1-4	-	TGTGCCAGCAGCTTGGTCACAGGTGGTTCGCATGAAAAACTGTTTTTT	CASSLVTGGSHEKLFF
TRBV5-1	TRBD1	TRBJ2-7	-	TGCGCCAGCAGCTCGGGACAGGGCTACTCCTACGAGCAGTACTTC	CASSSGQGYSYEQYF
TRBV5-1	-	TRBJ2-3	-	TGCGCCAGCAGCCTACAGGGTGACGGAACAGATACGCAGTATTTT	CASSLQGDGTDTQYF
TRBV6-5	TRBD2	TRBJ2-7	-	TGTGCCAGCAGTATTCGGACTAGCGGGGACGAGCAGTACTTC	CASSIRTSGDEQYF
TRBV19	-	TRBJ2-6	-	TGTGCCAGTTCTAAGCTCGACGCGGGTTTTGGGCCCAACGTCCTGACTTTC	CASSKLDAGFGPNVLTF
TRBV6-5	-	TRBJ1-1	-	TGTGCCAGCAGGGGAGGGACTAGCAGAAACACTGAAGCTTTCTTT	CASRGGTSRNTEAFF
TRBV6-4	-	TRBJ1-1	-	TGTGCCGGCAGGGAATTGGATCGGGAGACTGAAGCTTTCTTT	CAGRELDRETEAFF
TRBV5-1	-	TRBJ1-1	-	TGCGCCAGCAGCCTCGCCTGGACAGCGAACACTGAAGCTTTCTTT	CASSLAWTANTEAFF
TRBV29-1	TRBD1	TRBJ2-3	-	TGCAGCGTGGAATCTCTCCGGGACAGACCGTGGGATACGCAGTATTTT	CSVESLRDRPWDTQYF
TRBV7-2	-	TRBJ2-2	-	TGTGCCAGCAGCTTAGTAGCAACCAACACCGGGGAGCTGTTTTTT	CASSLVATNTGELFF
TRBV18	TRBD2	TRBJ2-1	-	TGTGCCAGCGCACCCAACGGGGGGTCCTACAATGAGCAGTTCTTC	CASAPNGGSYNEQFF
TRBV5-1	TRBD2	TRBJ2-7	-	TGCGCCAGCAGCTTAACTAGCGGAGGCTCCTACGAGCAGTACTTC	CASSLTSGGSYEQYF
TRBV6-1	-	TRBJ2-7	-	TGTGCCAGCAGTGAAGTGCAGAAGAACGAGCAGTACTTC	CASSEVQKNEQYF
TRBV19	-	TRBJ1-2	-	TGTGCCAGTAGCGAACAGGGCTGGTTCAGCTATGGCTACACCTTC	CASSEQGWFSYGYTF
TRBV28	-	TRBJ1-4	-	TGTGCCAGCAGTCGACTTTCTGCGACTAATGAAAAACTGTTTTTT	CASSRLSATNEKLFF
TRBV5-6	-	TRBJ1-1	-	TGTGCCAGCAGCTTGGGCAGGGGAAGGAACACTGAAGCTTTCTTT	CASSLGRGRNTEAFF
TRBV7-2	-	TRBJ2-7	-	TGTGCCAGCAGCTCCGGGATCCCCTCCGAGCAGTACTTC	CASSSGIPSEQYF
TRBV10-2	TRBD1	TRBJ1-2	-	TGCGCCACCCAGGACAGGGTCGGGGGCTACACCTTC	CATQDRVGGYTF
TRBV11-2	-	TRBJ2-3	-	TGTGCCAGCAGCTTAGTAGGCCTAGCGACAGATACGCAGTATTTT	CASSLVGLATDTQYF
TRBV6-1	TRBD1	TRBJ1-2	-	TGTGCCAGCAGTCCCGGGGACAGCTCTAACTATGGCTACACCTTC	CASSPGDSSNYGYTF
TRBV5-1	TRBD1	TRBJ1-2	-	TGCGCCAGCAGCCACGACAGGGCGTCGGGTGGCTACACCTTC	CASSHDRASGGYTF
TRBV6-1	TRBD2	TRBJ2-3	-	TGTGCCAGCAGTGCCAGCGGGGGTCCCCTCGAGCAGTATTTT	CASSASGGPLEQYF
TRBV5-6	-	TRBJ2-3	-	TGTGCCAGCAGCTTGCTCTGGGCGTCAGATACGCAGTATTTT	CASSLLWASDTQYF
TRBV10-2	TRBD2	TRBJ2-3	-	TGCGCCAGCATGAGTACCGGGACTAGCGGGAGGGCTGGCACAGATACGCAGTATTTT	CASMSTGTSGRAGTDTQYF